This T cell receptor beta chain is drawn from a study of tumor and adjacent non-tumor tissue in lung cancer. This clonotype was seen at least ten times. What it recognizes is unknown. The ends lost 2 bases at V and 5 bases at J; junction bases unmatched: 7. This CDR3 has 16 residues. A modified ARM-PCR protocol with three rounds of nested PCR amplified TCRbeta. TCRdb reprocessed the multiplex PCR reads via MiXCR and lists one record per CDR3 protein. Of tens of thousands of distinct CDR3 sequences listed, just under 60% were seen once; the top ten hold around 20%. Study observations and caveats: Top 100 clones took a larger repertoire share in normal lung.

No cell sorting was done before RNA was extracted from the tissue. The clonotype was recovered from a man between 45 and 60 years old with non-small cell lung cancer. The chain couples TRBV12-3 or TRBV12-4 to TRBJ2-1, with 9 nucleotides matching TRBD1. The material sequenced was lung tumor tissue. CDR3 sequence: CASSLYGTGSNNEQFF. CDR3 nucleotides: TGTGCCAGCAGTTTATATGGGACAGGGAGTAACAATGAGCAGTTCTTC.